Presented here are 18 T cell receptor beta chains from one specimen sequenced in a study of blood T cell repertoires in COVID-19. The data were produced by immunoSEQ multiplex PCR, yet TCRdb's version contains in-frame clones alone and is incomplete. The sample yields 150,000 to 200,000 clones, roughly 84% seen once. The sample comprised PBMCs or T cells enriched from blood (not recorded which). These receptors all stem from a man between 60 and 70 years old who had recovered from COVID-19.

A few counts support this clone. J is TRBJ1-2 and V is TRBV25-1; a weak D match, TRBD1 (5 bases). The CDR3 loop spans 13 amino acids. Germline CDR1 MGHDK, CDR2 SYGVNS. The germline V and J ends were trimmed by 6 bases and 9 bases, with 17 bases remaining between them. CDR3 sequence: CASRGWQGESYTF. The CDR3 DNA reads as TGTGCCAGCAGGGGGTGGCAGGGCGAAAGCTACACCTTC.

This chain uses TRBV13 with TRBJ2-1, with D tentatively TRBD2 (6 bases). Germline V lookup: CDR1 PRHDT, CDR2 FYEKMQ (reference sequence). The CDR3 is made up of 13 amino acids. Trimming removed 5 bases from V and 7 bases from J, with 12 bases in between. CDR3 protein: CASSLTRANEQFF. CDR3 nucleotides: TGTGCCAGCAGCCTGACTAGGGCGAATGAGCAGTTCTTC.

V is TRBV7-6 and J is TRBJ1-3, with D perhaps TRBD1 (5 bases). V gave up 1 base and J gave up 2 bases, with 9 bases separating them. CDR3 length equals 15 residues. Germline CDR1 reads SGHVS; CDR2 reads FNYEAQ. The CDR3 loop is CASSLGLGPGNTIYF. CDR3 DNA: TGTGCCAGCAGCTTAGGGCTGGGGCCTGGAAACACCATATATTTT.

The V call is TRBV14, the J call TRBJ2-5; a possible D gene is TRBD2 (5 bases). Germline assignment: CDR1 SGHDN and CDR2 FVKESK. V lost 4 bases and J 4 bases, leaving 16 bases between the germline ends. The CDR3 is 15 residues long. The CDR3 region is CASSLRANGLETQYF. CDR3 sequence (DNA): TGTGCCAGCAGCCTGAGGGCCAACGGTCTAGAGACCCAGTACTTC.

V gene TRBV10-3 combines with J gene TRBJ1-4; 9 nucleotides match TRBD1. Germline V gene sequence: CDR1 ENHRY, CDR2 SYGVKD. This CDR3 comprises 18 residues. V shed 4 bases, J shed 0 bases, and the junction held 9 bases outside the gene matches. The CDR3 DNA is TGTGCCATCAGTGCCGATAGGACAGGGGATGCAACTAATGAAAAACTGTTTTTT. Encoded protein: CAISADRTGDATNEKLFF.

The chain recombines TRBV18 with TRBJ2-3, with TRBD1 matching over 7 bases. The junction had 9 bases not matched to a gene; V was cut back by 6 bases and J by 0 bases. The CDR3 extends over 16 amino acids. Germline-derived CDR1 and CDR2 are KGHSH and LQKENI. The DNA of the CDR3 is TGTGCCAGCTCCCGGAGGACAGGTCCTAGCACAGATACGCAGTATTTT. Translated, it gives CASSRRTGPSTDTQYF.

V usage is TRBV4-2 and J usage is TRBJ1-3; D is undetermined. The CDR3 is 18 residues long. Germline-derived CDR1 and CDR2 are LGHNA and YNFKEQ. The V gene lost 0 bases and the J gene lost 8 bases, with 23 bases spanning the gap. CDR3 nucleotides: TGTGCCAGCAGCCAAGATGAGCCGGGCCCCCGGAGGTCGGACACCATATATTTT. Residues: CASSQDEPGPRRSDTIYF.

This chain connects TRBV18 to TRBJ2-5; D might be TRBD2 (5 bases). CDR3 length: 15 amino acids. V lost 3 bases, J lost 3 bases, and 14 bases lay in between. CDR1 KGHSH and CDR2 LQKENI come from the germline V gene. The CDR3 loop reads CASSPLQMREETQYF. The CDR3 coding sequence is TGTGCCAGCTCACCCCTACAGATGCGGGAAGAGACCCAGTACTTC.

This clone counts as medium-sized. This specimen includes other DNA sequences encoding the same CDR3. The J gene is TRBJ2-7, the V gene TRBV11-2; 10 nucleotides match TRBD1. The CDR3 contains 14 residues. J was trimmed by 4 bases and V by 1 base; bases with no gene match: 1. The germline gives CDR1 SGHAT, CDR2 FQNNGV. The CDR3 DNA is TGTGCCAGCAGCTTAGGGACAGGGGGGTACGAGCAGTACTTC. It codes for CASSLGTGGYEQYF.

The gene calls are TRBV18 and TRBJ2-2; the D is unclear. CDR1 KGHSH and CDR2 LQKENI come from the germline V gene. The CDR3 length is 15 residues. Trimming left V 4 bases short and J 1 base short, with 10 bases between. In nucleotides, the CDR3 is TGTGCCAGCTCACTACACGGGTTGAACACCGGGGAGCTGTTTTTT. The encoded protein is CASSLHGLNTGELFF.

This chain uses TRBV28 with TRBJ2-7; 9 bases are a match to TRBD1. J was trimmed by 3 bases and V by 6 bases; bases with no gene match: 6. Germline values: CDR1 MDHEN, CDR2 SYDVKM. The length of the CDR3 is 14 residues. The CDR3 loop is CASRETGGSYEQYF. The CDR3 coding sequence is TGTGCCAGCAGGGAGACAGGGGGGAGCTACGAGCAGTACTTC.

This clone was seen only once. The chain carries TRBV28 and TRBJ1-2, with 12 bases aligning to TRBD1. Germline CDR1 reads MDHEN; CDR2 reads SYDVKM. V trimming: 6 bases; J trimming: 6 bases; junction bases outside the gene matches: 8. CDR3 size: 15 residues. The CDR3 sequence: CASRPTGTGGDGYTF. The CDR3 nucleotides read TGTGCCAGCAGACCAACCGGGACAGGGGGCGATGGCTACACCTTC.

About this clone: The junction does not match germline at one end; this may be a read error. The chain joins TRBV7-7 to TRBJ2-2; maybe TRBD1 (7 bases). Germline V gene sequence: CDR1 SSHAT, CDR2 FNYEAQ (reference sequence). The CDR3 runs to 15 residues. The chain's CDR3 is CASSPGQGGTGELFF. CDR3 sequence (DNA): TGTGCTAGCAGCCCCGGCCAGGGGGGCACCGGGGAGCTGTTTTTT.

The chain couples TRBV25-1 to TRBJ2-7; the match to TRBD2 covers 7 bases. The V gene end was trimmed by 3 bases and the J gene end by 2 bases; junction bases not matched to a gene: 4. The CDR3 covers 14 residues. Germline loops: CDR1 MGHDK, CDR2 SYGVNS. In DNA form, the CDR3 reads TGTGCCAGCAGTGAGGGAGGGAGTACCTACGAGCAGTACTTC. This encodes CASSEGGSTYEQYF.

This clone was seen a few times. The chain couples TRBV7-9 to TRBJ2-1, with D perhaps matching TRBD2 (6 bases). The germline CDR1 and CDR2 sequences are SEHNR and FQNEAQ (reference sequence). This CDR3 is 15 amino acids long. V was shortened by 1 base and J by 9 bases, with 16 bases between the two germline ends. The CDR3 spells CASSLGGTAKGEQFF. The DNA for the CDR3 is TGTGCCAGCAGCTTAGGGGGGACTGCAAAGGGTGAGCAGTTCTTC.

The rearrangement joins TRBV5-1 to TRBJ2-1, with 9 bases fitting TRBD2. Germline trimming cut 3 bases from V and 6 bases from J; bases unmatched to any gene: 10. From germline, CDR1 is SGHRS and CDR2 YFSETQ. The length of the CDR3 is 16 residues. The CDR3 reads CASSYDLASGINEQFF. The CDR3 region has the DNA TGCGCCAGCAGCTATGACCTTGCTAGCGGGATCAATGAGCAGTTCTTC.

This chain links TRBV19 with TRBJ1-1; 8 bases are a match to TRBD1. CDR3 length: 16 amino acids. Germline V gene sequence: CDR1 LNHDA, CDR2 SQIVND (reference sequence). The junction had 9 bases not matched to a gene; V was cut back by 6 bases and J by 0 bases. The CDR3 loop reads CASSSTGVLVNTEAFF. The CDR3 DNA reads TGTGCCAGTAGCTCGACAGGGGTCCTTGTGAACACTGAAGCTTTCTTT. Using reference TRBV19 and TRBJ1-1 for the parts outside the CDR3, the full variable domain is DGGITQSPKYLFRKEGQNVTLSCEQNLNHDAMYWYRQDPGQGLRLIYYSQIVNDFQKGDIAEGYSVSREKKESFPLTVTSAQKNPTAFYLCASSSTGVLVNTEAFFGQGTRLTVV.

The rearrangement links TRBV29-1 to TRBJ2-7; D gene uncertain. The germline V gene encodes CDR1 SQVTM and CDR2 ANQGSEA. There are 10 residues in the CDR3. V was cut by 5 bases and J by 2 bases, with 4 bases left in between. CDR3 loop: CSVLTYEQYF. The CDR3 bases are TGCAGCGTTCTAACCTACGAGCAGTACTTC.